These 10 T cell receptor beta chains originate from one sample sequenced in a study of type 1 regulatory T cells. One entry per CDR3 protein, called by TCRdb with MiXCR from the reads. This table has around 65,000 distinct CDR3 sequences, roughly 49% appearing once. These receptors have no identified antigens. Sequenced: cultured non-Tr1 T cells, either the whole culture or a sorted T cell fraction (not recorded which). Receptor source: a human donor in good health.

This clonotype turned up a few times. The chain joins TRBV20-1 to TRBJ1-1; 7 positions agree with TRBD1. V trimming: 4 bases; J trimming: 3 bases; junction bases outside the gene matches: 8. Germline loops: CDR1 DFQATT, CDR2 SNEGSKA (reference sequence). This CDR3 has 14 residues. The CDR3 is CSATRPTGYTEAFF. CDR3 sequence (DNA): TGCAGTGCTACGCGGCCGACAGGGTACACTGAAGCTTTCTTT.

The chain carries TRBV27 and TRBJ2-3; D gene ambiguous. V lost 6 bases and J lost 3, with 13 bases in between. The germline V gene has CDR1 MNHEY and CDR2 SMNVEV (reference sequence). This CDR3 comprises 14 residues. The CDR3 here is CASSLTRRTDTQYF. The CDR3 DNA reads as TGTGCCAGCAGCCTAACCCGAAGGACAGATACGCAGTATTTT.

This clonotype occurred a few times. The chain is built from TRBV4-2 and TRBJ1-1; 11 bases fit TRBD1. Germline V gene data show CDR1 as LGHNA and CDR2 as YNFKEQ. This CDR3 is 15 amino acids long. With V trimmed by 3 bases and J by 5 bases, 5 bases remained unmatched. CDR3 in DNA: TGTGCCAGCAGCCAGGGACAGGGGGATAGGACTGAAGCTTTCTTT. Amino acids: CASSQGQGDRTEAFF.

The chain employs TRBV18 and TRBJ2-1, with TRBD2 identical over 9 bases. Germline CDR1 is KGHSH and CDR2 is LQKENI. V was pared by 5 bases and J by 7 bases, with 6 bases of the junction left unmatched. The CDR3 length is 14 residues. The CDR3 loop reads CASSYGTSRNEQFF. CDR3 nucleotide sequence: TGTGCCAGCTCATACGGGACTAGCAGGAATGAGCAGTTCTTC.

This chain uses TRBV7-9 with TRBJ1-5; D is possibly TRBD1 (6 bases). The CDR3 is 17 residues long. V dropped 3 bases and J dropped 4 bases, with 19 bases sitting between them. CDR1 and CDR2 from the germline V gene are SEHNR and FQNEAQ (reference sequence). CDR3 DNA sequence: TGTGCCAGCAGCTTCGGGGGAGGCACAGGGAAGAATCAGCCCCAGCATTTT. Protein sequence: CASSFGGGTGKNQPQHF.

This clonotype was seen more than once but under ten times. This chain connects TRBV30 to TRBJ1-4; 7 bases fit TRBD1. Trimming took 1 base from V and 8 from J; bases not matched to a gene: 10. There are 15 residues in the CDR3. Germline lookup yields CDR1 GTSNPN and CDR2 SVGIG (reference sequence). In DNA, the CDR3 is TGTGCCTGGAGTGGGGCAGGGGGGGCAAGGGAAAAACTGTTTTTT. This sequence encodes CAWSGAGGAREKLFF.

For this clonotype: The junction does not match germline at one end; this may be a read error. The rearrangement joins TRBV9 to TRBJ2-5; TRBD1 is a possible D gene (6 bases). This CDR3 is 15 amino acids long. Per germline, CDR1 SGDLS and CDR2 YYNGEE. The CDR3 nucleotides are TGTGTCAGCAGCGTAGCCCCAGGGGCCCAAGAGACCCAGTACTTC. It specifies CVSSVAPGAQETQYF.

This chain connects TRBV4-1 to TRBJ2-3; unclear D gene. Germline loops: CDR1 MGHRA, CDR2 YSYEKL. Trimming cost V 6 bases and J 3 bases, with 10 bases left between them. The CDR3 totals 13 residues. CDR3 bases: TGCGCCAGCAGTCAATCCGGGACAGATACGCAGTATTTT. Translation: CASSQSGTDTQYF.

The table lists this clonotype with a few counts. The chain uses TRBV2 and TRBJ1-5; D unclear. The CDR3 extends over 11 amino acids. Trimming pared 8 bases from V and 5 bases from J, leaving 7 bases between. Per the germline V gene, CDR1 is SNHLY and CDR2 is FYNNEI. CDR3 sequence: CASHSDQPQHF. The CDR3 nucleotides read TGTGCCAGCCACTCTGATCAGCCCCAGCATTTT.

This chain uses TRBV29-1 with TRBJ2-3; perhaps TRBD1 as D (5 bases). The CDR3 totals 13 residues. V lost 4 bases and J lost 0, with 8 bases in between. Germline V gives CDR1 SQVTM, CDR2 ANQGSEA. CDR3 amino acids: CSVGQGSTDTQYF. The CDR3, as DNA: TGCAGCGTTGGGCAGGGCAGCACAGATACGCAGTATTTT.